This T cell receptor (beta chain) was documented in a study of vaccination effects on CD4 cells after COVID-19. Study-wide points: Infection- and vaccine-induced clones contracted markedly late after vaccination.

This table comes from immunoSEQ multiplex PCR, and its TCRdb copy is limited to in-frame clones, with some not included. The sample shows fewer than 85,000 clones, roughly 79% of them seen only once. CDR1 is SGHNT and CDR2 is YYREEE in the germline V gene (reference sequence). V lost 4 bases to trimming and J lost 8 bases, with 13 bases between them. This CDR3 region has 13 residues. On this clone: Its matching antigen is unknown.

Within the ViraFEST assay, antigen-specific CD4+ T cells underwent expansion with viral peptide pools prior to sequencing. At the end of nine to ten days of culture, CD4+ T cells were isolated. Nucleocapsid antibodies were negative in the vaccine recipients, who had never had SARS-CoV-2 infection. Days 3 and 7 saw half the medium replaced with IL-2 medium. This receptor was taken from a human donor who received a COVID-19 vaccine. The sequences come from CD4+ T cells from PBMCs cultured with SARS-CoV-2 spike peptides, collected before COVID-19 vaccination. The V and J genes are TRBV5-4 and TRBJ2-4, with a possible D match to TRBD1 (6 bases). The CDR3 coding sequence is TGTGCCAGCAGCCTCAGGGGTACGGACATTCAGTACTTC. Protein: CASSLRGTDIQYF.